The 21 T cell receptor beta chains listed next were all sequenced from one sample in a study of blood T cell repertoires in COVID-19. Sequenced by immunoSEQ multiplex PCR; TCRdb stores in-frame clones only, minus some. The data show 150,000 to 200,000 clones, with around 87% seen just once and 2% to 3% held by the top ten. Input material: peripheral blood. These receptor sequences come from a man in his forties or fifties with active or convalescent COVID-19.

The gene calls are TRBV13 and TRBJ2-2; a weak D match, TRBD1 (6 bases). V lost 3 bases, J lost 5 bases, and 16 bases lay in between. This CDR3 is built from 16 residues. Germline CDR1 is PRHDT and CDR2 is FYEKMQ (reference sequence). The CDR3 nucleotides read TGTGCCAGCAGCTTTTTCAAACAGGGTCAAACCGGGGAGCTGTTTTTT. This sequence encodes CASSFFKQGQTGELFF.

This clone was seen only a few times. This chain connects TRBV28 to TRBJ2-1, with D possibly TRBD1 on 5 matching bases. The CDR3 totals 14 residues. V gave up 5 bases and J gave up 6 bases, with 14 bases separating them. CDR1 MDHEN and CDR2 SYDVKM come from the germline V gene. As DNA, the CDR3 is TGTGCCAGCAGTCATAGGGGATTAGGCAATGAGCAGTTCTTC. It codes for CASSHRGLGNEQFF.

To note about this clone: The same CDR3 is also encoded by other DNA sequences in this sample. The chain combines TRBV2 with TRBJ2-3; D is unclear. The CDR3 has 11 amino acids. V was cut by 5 bases and J by 5 bases, with 5 bases left in between. Germline assignment: CDR1 SNHLY and CDR2 FYNNEI. In nucleotides, the CDR3 is TGTGCCAGCAGTAGAGAAGATACGCAGTATTTT. It translates to CASSREDTQYF.

This sequence joins TRBV11-2 and TRBJ1-2, with 7 bases fitting TRBD1. In germline, CDR1 is SGHAT, CDR2 FQNNGV. After removal of 3 bases from V and 5 bases from J, the junction contained 9 bases not matched to a gene. This CDR3 comprises 15 residues. The CDR3 bases are TGTGCCAGCAGCTTGCCTGACAGGGAAGCTTATGGCTACACCTTC. Translation gives CASSLPDREAYGYTF.

This clone was found a few times. The chain carries TRBV28 and TRBJ1-1; maybe TRBD1 (6 bases). CDR1 MDHEN and CDR2 SYDVKM come from the germline V gene. Trimming pared 3 bases from V and 0 bases from J, leaving 20 bases between. This CDR3 has 18 amino acids. CDR3 residues: CASSLVGQFGAMNTEAFF. CDR3 coding DNA: TGTGCCAGCAGTTTGGTGGGACAATTTGGCGCTATGAACACTGAAGCTTTCTTT. Full variable domain (rest looked up from reference TRBV28 and TRBJ1-1): DVKVTQSSRYLVKRTGEKVFLECVQDMDHENMFWYRQDPGLGLRLIYFSYDVKMKEKGDIPEGYSVSREKKERFSLILESASTNQTSMYLCASSLVGQFGAMNTEAFFGQGTRLTVV.

On this clone itself: The identical CDR3 is also encoded by other nucleotide sequences in the sample. The V and J genes are TRBV12-3 or TRBV12-4 and TRBJ1-5, with D possibly TRBD1 on 5 matching bases. V lost 3 bases and J 2 bases, leaving 5 bases between the germline ends. The length of the CDR3 is 13 residues. CDR3 sequence (DNA): TGTGCCAGCAGTTTGACAGGCAATCAGCCCCAGCATTTT. Translated: CASSLTGNQPQHF.

The gene calls are TRBV4-2 and TRBJ2-2; 10 nucleotides align to TRBD1. CDR1 is LGHNA and CDR2 is YNFKEQ in the germline V gene. The V and J ends lost 0 bases and 4 bases, in that order; junction bases with no gene match: 11. This CDR3 region has 19 residues. Here the CDR3 reads CASSQDPLAGDRGTGELFF. DNA for the CDR3: TGTGCCAGCAGCCAAGATCCTCTAGCCGGGGACAGGGGCACCGGGGAGCTGTTTTTT.

The CDR3 protein is CASSVDRADTSPLHF. In nucleotides, the CDR3 is TGTGCCAGCAGCGTGGACAGGGCCGATACTTCACCCCTCCACTTT. This chain links TRBV2 with TRBJ1-6; 8 bases fit TRBD1. V shed 6 bases, J shed 9 bases, and the junction held 10 bases outside the gene matches. Per germline, CDR1 SNHLY and CDR2 FYNNEI. The CDR3 is made up of 15 amino acids.

The chain has TRBV10-2 and TRBJ1-1, with D unclear. Germline values: CDR1 WSHSY, CDR2 SAAADI. The CDR3 totals 12 residues. V was shortened by 7 bases and J by 4 bases, with 10 bases between the two germline ends. Here the CDR3 reads CASIAAGTEAFF. CDR3 nucleotides: TGCGCCAGCATCGCAGCGGGCACTGAAGCTTTCTTT.

V usage is TRBV10-3 and J usage is TRBJ2-7, with a tentative D call TRBD1 (5 bases). V lost 3 bases, J lost 2 bases, and 14 bases lay in between. The CDR3 is 15 residues long. Germline V lookup: CDR1 ENHRY, CDR2 SYGVKD. CDR3 DNA sequence: TGTGCCATCAGTGAAAAGGAGACAGAGACCTACGAGCAGTACTTC. This translates into CAISEKETETYEQYF.

V usage is TRBV6-5 and J usage is TRBJ1-1; D is possibly TRBD1 (5 bases). Germline lookup yields CDR1 MNHEY and CDR2 SVGAGI. Trimming cost V 8 bases and J 1 base, with 17 bases left between them. The CDR3 loop spans 15 amino acids. The CDR3 nucleotides are TGTGCCAGCCTACGAATAGGGGCCCAGAACACTGAAGCTTTCTTT. The encoded protein is CASLRIGAQNTEAFF.

The J gene is TRBJ1-1, the V gene TRBV2, with D unclear. Between the trimmed V and J ends, which lost 3 bases and 4 bases, there was a span of 18 bases. Germline V gives CDR1 SNHLY, CDR2 FYNNEI. The CDR3 has 16 residues. The CDR3 spells CASSDVYGRIGTEAFF. For the CDR3, the DNA is TGTGCCAGCAGTGATGTATACGGGAGGATAGGCACTGAAGCTTTCTTT.

The chain uses TRBV30 and TRBJ1-5; 7 bases agree with TRBD1. The germline CDR1 and CDR2 sequences are GTSNPN and SVGIG (reference sequence). The CDR3 contains 14 residues. The junction had 9 bases not matched to a gene; V was cut back by 3 bases and J by 7 bases. CDR3 residues: CAWSDRALKQPQHF. CDR3 in DNA: TGTGCCTGGAGCGACAGGGCTCTAAAACAGCCCCAGCATTTT.

This clone was seen once. The chain employs TRBV2 and TRBJ2-3; tentative D call: TRBD1 (6 bases). V was shortened by 0 bases and J by 5 bases, with 24 bases between the two germline ends. The length of the CDR3 is 19 residues. In germline, CDR1 is SNHLY, CDR2 FYNNEI. The CDR3 DNA reads as TGTGCCAGCAGTGAAGCGGCCCGAGGGGAAAGGGGGTATGGAGATACGCAGTATTTT. Protein: CASSEAARGERGYGDTQYF.

The genes are TRBV24-1 and TRBJ1-1; tentatively, D is TRBD1 (5 bases). Between the trimmed V and J ends, which lost 4 bases and 11 bases, there was a span of 13 bases. Per germline, CDR1 KGHDR and CDR2 SFDVKD. The CDR3 is 12 residues long. Here the CDR3 DNA reads TGTGCCACCAGTGAGGAGGGACGGCACGCTTTCTTT. It codes for CATSEEGRHAFF.

The chain links TRBV7-6 to TRBJ1-3, with unresolved D. The CDR3 runs 15 residues. V was trimmed by 0 bases and J by 0 bases, leaving 6 bases between them. Per germline, CDR1 SGHVS and CDR2 FNYEAQ. The CDR3 loop reads CASSLAAYSGNTIYF. The DNA for the CDR3 is TGTGCCAGCAGCTTAGCCGCCTACTCTGGAAACACCATATATTTT.

The chain combines TRBV5-4 with TRBJ2-7; 12 nucleotides line up with TRBD1. The CDR3 runs 14 residues. Trimming at V came to 6 bases and at J to 6 bases, leaving 7 bases not matched to a gene. CDR1 and CDR2 from the germline V gene are SGHNT and YYREEE (reference sequence). The CDR3 DNA reads TGTGCCAGCAACCCACCGGGACAGGGGGCCGAGCAGTACTTC. It yields the protein CASNPPGQGAEQYF.

V is TRBV6-5 and J is TRBJ2-1; 13 nucleotides line up with TRBD2. The V segment lost 0 bases and the J segment 5 bases; nucleotides outside the gene matches: 1. This CDR3 spans 16 amino acids. The V gene's germline CDR1 is MNHEY and CDR2 SVGAGI. CDR3 sequence: CASSYSGLAGHNEQFF. Written as DNA, the CDR3 is TGTGCCAGCAGTTACTCGGGACTAGCGGGACACAATGAGCAGTTCTTC.

This chain joins TRBV28 and TRBJ1-1; 7 nucleotides agree with TRBD1. J gave up 1 base and V 3 bases, and 5 bases lay outside the gene matches. This CDR3 is 15 amino acids long. CDR1 MDHEN and CDR2 SYDVKM come from the germline V gene. The CDR3 sequence is CASSFAGTENTEAFF. The DNA for the CDR3 is TGTGCCAGCAGTTTTGCGGGGACAGAGAACACTGAAGCTTTCTTT.

There are a few counts of this clone. The chain employs TRBV9 and TRBJ2-2; D unclear. The CDR3 is 16 amino acids. The germline V gene encodes CDR1 SGDLS and CDR2 YYNGEE. Trimming removed 0 bases from V and 4 bases from J, with 13 bases in between. CDR3 sequence reads: CASSVEVGWSTGELFF. In DNA form, the CDR3 reads TGTGCCAGCAGCGTAGAGGTGGGTTGGAGCACCGGGGAGCTGTTTTTT.

This sequence joins TRBV5-4 and TRBJ1-2; tentatively, D is TRBD1 (5 bases). The CDR3 runs 14 residues. Germline V CDR1 and CDR2: SGHNT, YYREEE (reference sequence). Between the trimmed V and J ends, which lost 4 bases and 8 bases, there was a span of 18 bases. The CDR3: CASSISQGSRGYTF. CDR3 nucleotide sequence: TGTGCCAGCAGCATCTCCCAGGGTTCTAGAGGCTACACCTTC.